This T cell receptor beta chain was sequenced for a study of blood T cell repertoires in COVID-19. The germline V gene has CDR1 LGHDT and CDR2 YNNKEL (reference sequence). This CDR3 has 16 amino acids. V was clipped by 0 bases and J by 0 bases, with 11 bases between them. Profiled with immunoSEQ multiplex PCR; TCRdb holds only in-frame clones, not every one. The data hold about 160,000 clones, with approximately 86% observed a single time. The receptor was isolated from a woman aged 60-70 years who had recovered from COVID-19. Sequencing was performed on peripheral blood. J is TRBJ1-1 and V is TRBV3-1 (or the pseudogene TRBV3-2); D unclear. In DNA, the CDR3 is TGTGCCAGCAGCCAAGAATACTCTAGCATGAACACTGAAGCTTTCTTT. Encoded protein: CASSQEYSSMNTEAFF.